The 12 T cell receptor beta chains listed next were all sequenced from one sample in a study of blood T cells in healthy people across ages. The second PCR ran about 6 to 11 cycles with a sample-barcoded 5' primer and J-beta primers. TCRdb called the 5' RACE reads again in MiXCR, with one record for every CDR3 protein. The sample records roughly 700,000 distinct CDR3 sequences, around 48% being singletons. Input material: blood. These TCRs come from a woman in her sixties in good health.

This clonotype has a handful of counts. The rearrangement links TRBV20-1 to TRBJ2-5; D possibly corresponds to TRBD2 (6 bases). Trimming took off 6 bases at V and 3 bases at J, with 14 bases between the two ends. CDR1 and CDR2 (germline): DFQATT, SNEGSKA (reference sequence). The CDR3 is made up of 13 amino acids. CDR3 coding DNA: TGCAGTGCCAAAGTTAGCGGAAAAGAGACCCAGTACTTC. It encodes CSAKVSGKETQYF.

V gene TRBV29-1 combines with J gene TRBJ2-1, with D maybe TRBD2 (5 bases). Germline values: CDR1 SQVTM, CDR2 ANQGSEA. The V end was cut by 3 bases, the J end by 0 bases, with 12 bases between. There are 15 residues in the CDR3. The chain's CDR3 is CSVEGSGSSYNEQFF. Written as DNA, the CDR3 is TGCAGCGTTGAGGGCAGCGGAAGCTCCTACAATGAGCAGTTCTTC.

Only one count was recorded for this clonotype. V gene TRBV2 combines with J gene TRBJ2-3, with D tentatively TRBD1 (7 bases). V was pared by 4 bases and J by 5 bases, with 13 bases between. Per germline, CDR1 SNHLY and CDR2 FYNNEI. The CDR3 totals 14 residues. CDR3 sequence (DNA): TGTGCCAGCAGTGGACAGGGAGGTGAAGATACGCAGTATTTT. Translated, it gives CASSGQGGEDTQYF.

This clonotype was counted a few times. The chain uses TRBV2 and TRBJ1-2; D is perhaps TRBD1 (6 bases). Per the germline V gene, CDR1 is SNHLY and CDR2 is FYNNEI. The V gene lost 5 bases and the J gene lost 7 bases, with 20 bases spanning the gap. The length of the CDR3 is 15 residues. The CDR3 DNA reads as TGTGCCAGCAGTAGACAGGAGTTGGGGTTAGGTGGCTACACCTTC. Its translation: CASSRQELGLGGYTF.

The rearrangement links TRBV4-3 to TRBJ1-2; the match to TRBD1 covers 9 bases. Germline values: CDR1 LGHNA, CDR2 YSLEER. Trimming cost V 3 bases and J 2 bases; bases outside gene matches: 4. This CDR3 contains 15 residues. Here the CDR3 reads CASSQGQGGNYGYTF. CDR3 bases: TGCGCCAGCAGCCAGGGACAGGGAGGAAACTATGGCTACACCTTC.

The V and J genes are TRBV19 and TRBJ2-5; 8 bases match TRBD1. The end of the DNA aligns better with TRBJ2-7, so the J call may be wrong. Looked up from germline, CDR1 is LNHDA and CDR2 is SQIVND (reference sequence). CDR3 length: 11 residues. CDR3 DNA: TGTGCCACCGCGACAGGGGACGAGCAGTACTTC. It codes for CATATGDEQYF.

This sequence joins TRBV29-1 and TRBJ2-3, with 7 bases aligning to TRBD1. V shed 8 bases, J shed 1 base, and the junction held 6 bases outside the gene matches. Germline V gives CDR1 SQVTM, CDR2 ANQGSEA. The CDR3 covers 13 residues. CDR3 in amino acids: CSTEQGGTDTQYF. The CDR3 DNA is TGCAGCACCGAGCAGGGGGGCACAGATACGCAGTATTTT.

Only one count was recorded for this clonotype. The CDR3, as DNA: TGTGCCAGCTCACCACTTTTGGGCCTCACGGATGAGCAGTTCTTC. Its translation: CASSPLLGLTDEQFF. V is TRBV18 and J is TRBJ2-1; D is uncertain. The CDR3 contains 15 residues. Between the trimmed V and J ends, which lost 1 base and 8 bases, there was a span of 15 bases. Germline CDR1 is KGHSH and CDR2 is LQKENI.

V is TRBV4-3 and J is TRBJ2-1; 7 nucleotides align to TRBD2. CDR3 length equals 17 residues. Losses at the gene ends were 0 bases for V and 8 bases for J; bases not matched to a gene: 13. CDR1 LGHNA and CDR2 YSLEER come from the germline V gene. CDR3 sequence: CASSQEWGGVLSYEQFF. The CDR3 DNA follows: TGCGCCAGCAGCCAAGAGTGGGGAGGGGTGCTTTCCTATGAGCAGTTCTTC.

CDR3 in amino acids: CASSVLGGAISGTDTQYF. CDR3 coding DNA: TGTGCCAGCAGCGTTTTGGGGGGCGCGATTAGCGGCACAGATACGCAGTATTTT. The chain couples TRBV9 to TRBJ2-3; perhaps D is TRBD1 or TRBD2 (6 bases each). From germline, CDR1 is SGDLS and CDR2 YYNGEE. The CDR3 has 18 amino acids. V was trimmed by 2 bases and J by 1 base, leaving 20 bases between them. Full variable domain (outside the CDR3, taken from reference TRBV9 and TRBJ2-3): DSGVTQTPKHLITATGQRVTLRCSPRSGDLSVYWYQQSLDQGLQFLIQYYNGEERAKGNILERFSAQQFPDLHSELNLSSLELGDSALYFCASSVLGGAISGTDTQYFGPGTRLTVL.

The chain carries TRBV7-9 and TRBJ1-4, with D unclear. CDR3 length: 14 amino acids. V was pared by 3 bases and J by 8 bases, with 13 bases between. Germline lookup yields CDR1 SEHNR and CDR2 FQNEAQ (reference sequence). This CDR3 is CASSFLGFGEKLFF. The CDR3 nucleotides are TGTGCCAGCAGCTTCCTTGGGTTTGGGGAAAAACTGTTTTTT.

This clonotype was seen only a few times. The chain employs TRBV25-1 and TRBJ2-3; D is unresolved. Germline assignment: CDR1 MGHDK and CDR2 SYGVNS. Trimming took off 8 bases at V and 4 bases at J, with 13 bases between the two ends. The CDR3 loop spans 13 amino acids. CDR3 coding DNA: TGTGCCAGCCGTGCCCATGGGGCAGATACGCAGTATTTT. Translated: CASRAHGADTQYF.